Presented here are 25 T cell receptor beta chains from one specimen sequenced in a study of blood T cell repertoires in COVID-19. Method: immunoSEQ multiplex PCR; TCRdb's copy keeps in-frame clones and lacks some. The sample includes 280,000 or so clones, around 88% of them seen just once. Sequencing was done on a sample of PBMCs or T cells enriched from blood (not recorded which). The source is a woman aged 40 to 50 who had recovered from COVID-19.

The chain joins TRBV18 to TRBJ2-3; D call uncertain. The CDR3 extends over 12 amino acids. The germline CDR1 and CDR2 sequences are KGHSH and LQKENI. V dropped 6 bases and J dropped 1 base, with 5 bases sitting between them. The CDR3 spells CASSQGTDTQYF. The CDR3 DNA is TGTGCCAGCTCGCAGGGCACAGATACGCAGTATTTT. Based on the CDR3 plus reference TRBV18 and TRBJ2-3, the full variable domain is NAGVMQNPRHLVRRRGQEARLRCSPMKGHSHVYWYRQLPEEGLKFMVYLQKENIIDESGMPKERFSAEFPKEGPSILRIQQVVRGDSAAYFCASSQGTDTQYFGPGTRLTVL.

This chain uses TRBV7-2 with TRBJ1-1; TRBD1 might be the D (6 bases). The V and J ends lost 5 bases and 0 bases respectively, with 13 bases between them. Germline V lookup: CDR1 SGHTA, CDR2 FQGNSA. The CDR3 spans 15 residues. The CDR3 nucleotides are TGTGCCAGCAGCGCAAGGGGGACACTGAACACTGAAGCTTTCTTT. Protein: CASSARGTLNTEAFF.

The rearrangement links TRBV11-3 to TRBJ2-1; TRBD1 is a possible D gene (6 bases). The V and J ends lost 1 base and 5 bases respectively, with 9 bases between them. CDR3 length: 14 residues. Looked up from germline, CDR1 is SGHNT and CDR2 is YENEEA. The CDR3 reads CASSLGNRDNEQFF. The CDR3 region has the DNA TGTGCCAGCAGCTTAGGAAACAGGGACAATGAGCAGTTCTTC.

In the case of this clone: The junction and the germline gene differ at one end; a read error may be behind it. The chain joins TRBV30 to TRBJ1-2; D is ambiguous. The CDR3 consists of 12 residues. Per germline, CDR1 GTSNPN and CDR2 SVGIG (reference sequence). The DNA for the CDR3 is TGTGCCTGGGCCCGCTTTGGCTTGGGCGTTGCCTTC. Protein: CAWARFGLGVAF.

The chain is built from TRBV5-4 and TRBJ1-2; 7 nucleotides line up with TRBD1. With 1 base clipped from V and 5 bases from J, the junction kept 5 bases outside the gene matches. Germline V gene data show CDR1 as SGHNT and CDR2 as YYREEE (reference sequence). There are 14 residues in the CDR3. This CDR3 is CASSLLGQTYGYTF. The CDR3 bases are TGTGCCAGCAGCTTGTTGGGACAGACATATGGCTACACCTTC.

The gene calls are TRBV19 and TRBJ2-1; 10 bases map to TRBD1. V was pared by 7 bases and J by 5 bases, with 2 bases of the junction left unmatched. The CDR3 is 13 residues long. Per the germline V gene, CDR1 is LNHDA and CDR2 is SQIVND (reference sequence). The chain's CDR3 is CASMDRGDNEQFF. The CDR3 DNA reads TGTGCCAGTATGGACAGGGGGGACAATGAGCAGTTCTTC.

This chain joins TRBV25-1 and TRBJ2-7; D is perhaps TRBD2 (5 bases). The CDR3 sequence is 15 residues long. The germline V gene encodes CDR1 MGHDK and CDR2 SYGVNS. V dropped 2 bases and J dropped 5 bases, with 16 bases sitting between them. CDR3 sequence (DNA): TGTGCCAGCAGTGAAAGGGTACGCGGGTCGCACGAGCAGTACTTC. Amino acids: CASSERVRGSHEQYF.

V and J are TRBV15 and TRBJ1-3; TRBD1 is a possible D gene (6 bases). V was pared by 6 bases and J by 0 bases, with 12 bases between. CDR1 is LNHNV, CDR2 YYDKDF, per germline (reference sequence). The CDR3 runs 15 residues. DNA of the CDR3: TGTGCCACCAGGAAGGACAGAAGCTCTGGAAACACCATATATTTT. This sequence encodes CATRKDRSSGNTIYF.

V gene TRBV5-1 combines with J gene TRBJ2-5; TRBD2 agrees at 7 bases. Germline lookup yields CDR1 SGHRS and CDR2 YFSETQ. This CDR3 has 14 residues. Trimming cost V 5 bases and J 4 bases; bases outside gene matches: 8. CDR3 nucleotides: TGCGCCAGCAGACCGGTGGGGGGGTTAGAGACCCAGTACTTC. This sequence encodes CASRPVGGLETQYF.

This sequence joins TRBV7-8 and TRBJ2-7; 10 bases agree with TRBD1. The germline gives CDR1 SGHVS, CDR2 FQNEAQ. This CDR3 spans 15 amino acids. V was clipped by 5 bases and J by 2 bases; unmatched bases: 6. CDR3 amino acids: CASSTIGTGAYEQYF. CDR3 coding DNA: TGTGCCAGCAGCACAATCGGGACAGGGGCCTACGAGCAGTACTTC.

V gene TRBV7-7 combines with J gene TRBJ2-3; TRBD1 is a possible D gene (6 bases). Germline V gene data show CDR1 as SSHAT and CDR2 as FNYEAQ (reference sequence). This CDR3 contains 15 residues. CDR3 DNA sequence: TGTGCTAGTTCTCAGGGGTCAGCACGCACAGATACGCAGTATTTT. It codes for CASSQGSARTDTQYF.

The genes are TRBV2 and TRBJ2-5; D call uncertain. With 6 bases removed from V and 0 bases from J, the gap between germline ends came to 11 bases. The CDR3 has 14 residues. CDR1 SNHLY and CDR2 FYNNEI come from the germline V gene. This chain's CDR3 is CASRKSGYQETQYF. The CDR3 DNA is TGTGCCAGCAGGAAGTCCGGGTACCAAGAGACCCAGTACTTC.

The rearrangement uses TRBV7-2 and TRBJ2-5; 7 bases are shared with TRBD1. The CDR3 covers 15 residues. CDR1 and CDR2 from the germline V gene are SGHTA and FQGNSA. V was pared by 1 base and J by 5 bases, with 7 bases of the junction left unmatched. The CDR3 spells CASSLVQGWGETQYF. Here the CDR3 DNA reads TGTGCCAGCAGCTTAGTACAGGGGTGGGGGGAGACCCAGTACTTC.

This clone has at least ten counts. The chain employs TRBV3-1 (or the pseudogene TRBV3-2) and TRBJ2-7; a possible D gene is TRBD2 (5 bases). V dropped 4 bases and J dropped 3 bases, with 13 bases sitting between them. The CDR3 length is 14 residues. Germline V gene lookup returns CDR1 LGHDT and CDR2 YNNKEL (reference sequence). In DNA form, the CDR3 reads TGTGCCAGCAGCCCCACTAGGGCTGGCTACGAGCAGTACTTC. Translating it yields CASSPTRAGYEQYF.

This sequence joins TRBV2 and TRBJ1-5; D remains unclear. CDR3 length equals 14 residues. Trimming cost V 8 bases and J 6 bases, with 17 bases left between them. Germline-derived CDR1 and CDR2 are SNHLY and FYNNEI. This CDR3 reads CASALDRESQPQHF. The CDR3 DNA follows: TGTGCCAGCGCACTCGACCGGGAGAGTCAGCCCCAGCATTTT.

This CDR3 is CASRPLPGTMNTGELFF. The DNA of the CDR3 is TGTGCCAGCAGACCGCTACCCGGGACAATGAACACCGGGGAGCTGTTTTTT. The rearrangement joins TRBV3-1 (or the pseudogene TRBV3-2) to TRBJ2-2; TRBD1 might be the D (6 bases). The CDR3 has 17 amino acids. Looked up from germline, CDR1 is LGHDT and CDR2 is YNNKEL (reference sequence). Deletions cut 6 bases from V and 1 base from J, with 18 bases between.

This clone was observed a single time. Other DNA sequences from this sample encode an identical CDR3 as well. The chain is built from TRBV28 and TRBJ2-1; 7 bases align to TRBD2. The ends lost 3 bases at V and 0 bases at J; junction bases unmatched: 2. Germline lookup yields CDR1 MDHEN and CDR2 SYDVKM. The CDR3 is 15 residues long. This CDR3 is CASSFGGSSYNEQFF. The CDR3 DNA reads TGTGCCAGCAGTTTTGGCGGGAGCTCCTACAATGAGCAGTTCTTC.

V and J are TRBV28 and TRBJ2-7, with 7 bases matching TRBD2. With 2 bases clipped from V and 5 bases from J, the junction kept 6 bases outside the gene matches. This CDR3 region has 14 residues. From germline, CDR1 is MDHEN and CDR2 SYDVKM. In DNA, the CDR3 is TGTGCCAGCAGTTTAAAGTTGGCGGGAGACGAGCAGTACTTC. Protein sequence: CASSLKLAGDEQYF.

In this sample, this clone turned up once. The chain links TRBV19 to TRBJ2-2, with TRBD1 matching 11 bases. The CDR3 is made up of 15 amino acids. Trimming removed 5 bases from V and 8 bases from J; junction bases left unmatched: 7. In germline, CDR1 is LNHDA, CDR2 SQIVND (reference sequence). The CDR3 spells CASSDRTGGPGELFF. CDR3 coding DNA: TGTGCCAGTAGTGATCGGACAGGGGGCCCTGGGGAGCTGTTTTTT.

The chain employs TRBV5-1 and TRBJ2-2; a weak D match, TRBD2 (5 bases). In germline, CDR1 is SGHRS, CDR2 YFSETQ. The length of the CDR3 is 17 residues. V was trimmed by 1 base and J by 5 bases, leaving 18 bases between them. The CDR3 nucleotides read TGCGCCAGCAGCTTGTTCTCTTCCGCGGCGGGTACCGGGGAGCTGTTTTTT. Amino acid sequence: CASSLFSSAAGTGELFF.

J is TRBJ1-4 and V is TRBV19; D call uncertain. CDR3 size: 14 residues. The germline V gene encodes CDR1 LNHDA and CDR2 SQIVND (reference sequence). Trimming took off 5 bases at V and 7 bases at J, with 14 bases between the two ends. The CDR3: CASSAALVPEKLFF. DNA for the CDR3: TGTGCCAGTAGTGCCGCGTTAGTCCCTGAAAAACTGTTTTTT. Looking up the rest from reference TRBV19 and TRBJ1-4 gives the full variable domain: DGGITQSPKYLFRKEGQNVTLSCEQNLNHDAMYWYRQDPGQGLRLIYYSQIVNDFQKGDIAEGYSVSREKKESFPLTVTSAQKNPTAFYLCASSAALVPEKLFFGSGTQLSVL.

This clone has a handful of counts. As DNA, the CDR3 is TGCGCCAGCAGCTTGGCCGGGACAGGGGTCCACGAGCAGTACTTC. Amino acids: CASSLAGTGVHEQYF. V is TRBV5-1 and J is TRBJ2-7; 10 bases match TRBD1. The ends lost 0 bases at V and 5 bases at J; junction bases unmatched: 5. The length of the CDR3 is 15 residues. Germline V gives CDR1 SGHRS, CDR2 YFSETQ.

This clone came up once. The chain recombines TRBV6-5 with TRBJ1-1, with a weak D call TRBD1 (5 bases). Trimming left V 2 bases short and J 6 bases short, with 10 bases between. This CDR3 comprises 13 residues. Per the germline V gene, CDR1 is MNHEY and CDR2 is SVGAGI. This CDR3 reads CASSYGGYAEAFF. CDR3 bases: TGTGCCAGCAGTTACGGGGGGTACGCTGAAGCTTTCTTT.

This chain links TRBV24-1 with TRBJ2-3, with D perhaps TRBD2 (5 bases). Trimming took 4 bases from V and 2 from J, leaving 6 bases between them. The CDR3 extends over 13 amino acids. The germline V gene has CDR1 KGHDR and CDR2 SFDVKD. The CDR3 here is CATSEEDTDTQYF. The CDR3 DNA reads TGTGCCACCAGTGAGGAGGACACAGATACGCAGTATTTT.

The V call is TRBV5-6, the J call TRBJ1-4, with D unresolved. There are 14 residues in the CDR3. Trimming stripped 5 bases from V and 0 bases from J, with 8 bases between. Germline V gene sequence: CDR1 SGHDT, CDR2 YYEEEE. As DNA, the CDR3 is TGTGCCAGCAGGATTCGGGCAACTAATGAAAAACTGTTTTTT. Encoded protein: CASRIRATNEKLFF.